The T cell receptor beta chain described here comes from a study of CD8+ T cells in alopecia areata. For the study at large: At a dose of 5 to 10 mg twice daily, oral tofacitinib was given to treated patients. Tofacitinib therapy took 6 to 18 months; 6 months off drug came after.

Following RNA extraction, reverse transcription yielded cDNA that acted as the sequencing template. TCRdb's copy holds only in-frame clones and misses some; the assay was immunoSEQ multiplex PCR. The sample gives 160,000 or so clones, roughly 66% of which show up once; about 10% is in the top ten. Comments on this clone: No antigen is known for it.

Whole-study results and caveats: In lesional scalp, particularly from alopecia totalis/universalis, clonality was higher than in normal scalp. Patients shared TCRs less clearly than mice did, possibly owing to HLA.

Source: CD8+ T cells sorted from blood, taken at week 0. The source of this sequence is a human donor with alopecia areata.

The CDR3 bases are TGTGCCAGCAGCTTAGAAGGGACTAGCGGCGAAGAGACCCAGTACTTC. It codes for CASSLEGTSGEETQYF. The rearrangement joins TRBV13 to TRBJ2-5; 11 bases agree with TRBD2. Germline loops: CDR1 PRHDT, CDR2 FYEKMQ (reference sequence). This CDR3 spans 16 amino acids. The J segment lost 3 bases and the V segment lost 1 base, leaving 4 bases of the junction unmatched.